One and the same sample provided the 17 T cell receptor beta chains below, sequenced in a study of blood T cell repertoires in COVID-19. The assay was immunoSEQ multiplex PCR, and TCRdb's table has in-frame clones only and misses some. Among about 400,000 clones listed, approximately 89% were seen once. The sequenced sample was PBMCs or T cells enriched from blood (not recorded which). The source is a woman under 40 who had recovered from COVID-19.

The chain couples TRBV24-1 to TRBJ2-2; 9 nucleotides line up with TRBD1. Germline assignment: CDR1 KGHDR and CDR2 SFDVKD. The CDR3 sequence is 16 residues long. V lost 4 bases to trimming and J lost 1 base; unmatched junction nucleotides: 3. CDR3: CATSDQDRGNTGELFF. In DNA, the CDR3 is TGTGCCACCAGTGACCAGGACAGGGGGAACACCGGGGAGCTGTTTTTT.

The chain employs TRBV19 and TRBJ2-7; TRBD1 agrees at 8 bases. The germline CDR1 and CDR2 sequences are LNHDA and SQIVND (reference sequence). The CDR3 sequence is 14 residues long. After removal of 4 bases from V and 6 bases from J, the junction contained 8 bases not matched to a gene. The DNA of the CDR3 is TGTGCCAGTAGTACGGCTAGGACAGGGCGCGAGCAGTACTTC. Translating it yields CASSTARTGREQYF.

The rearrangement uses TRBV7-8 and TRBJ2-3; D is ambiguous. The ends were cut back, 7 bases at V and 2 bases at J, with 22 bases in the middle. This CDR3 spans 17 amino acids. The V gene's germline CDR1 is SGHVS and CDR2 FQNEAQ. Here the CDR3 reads CASMGPGPSGHTDTQYF. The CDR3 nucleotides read TGTGCCAGCATGGGTCCCGGCCCCAGTGGGCACACAGATACGCAGTATTTT.

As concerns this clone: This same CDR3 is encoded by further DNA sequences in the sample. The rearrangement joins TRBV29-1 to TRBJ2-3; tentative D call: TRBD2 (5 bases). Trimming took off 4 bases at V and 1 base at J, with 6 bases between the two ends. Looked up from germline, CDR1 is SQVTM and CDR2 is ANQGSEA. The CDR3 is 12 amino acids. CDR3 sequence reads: CSVGGGTDTQYF. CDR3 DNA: TGCAGCGTTGGGGGAGGCACAGATACGCAGTATTTT.

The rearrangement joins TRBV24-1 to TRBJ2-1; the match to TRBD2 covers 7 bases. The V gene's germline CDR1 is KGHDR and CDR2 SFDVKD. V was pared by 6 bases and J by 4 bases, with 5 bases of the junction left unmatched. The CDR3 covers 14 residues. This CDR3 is CATSPGGIYNEQFF. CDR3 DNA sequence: TGTGCCACCAGTCCCGGGGGGATTTACAATGAGCAGTTCTTC.

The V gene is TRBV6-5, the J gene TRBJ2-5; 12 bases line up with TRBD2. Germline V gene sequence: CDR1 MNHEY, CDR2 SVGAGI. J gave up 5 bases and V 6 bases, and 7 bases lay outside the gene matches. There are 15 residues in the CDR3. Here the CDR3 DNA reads TGTGCCAGCAGGCCCCTAGCGGGGGGGCAGGAGACCCAGTACTTC. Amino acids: CASRPLAGGQETQYF.

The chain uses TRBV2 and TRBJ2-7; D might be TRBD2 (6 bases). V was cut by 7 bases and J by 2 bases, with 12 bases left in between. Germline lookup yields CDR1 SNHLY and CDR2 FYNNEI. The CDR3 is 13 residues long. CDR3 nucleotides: TGTGCCAGCAAGGTGCGGGATACCTACGAGCAGTACTTC. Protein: CASKVRDTYEQYF. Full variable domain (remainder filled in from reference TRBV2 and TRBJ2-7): EPEVTQTPSHQVTQMGQEVILRCVPISNHLYFYWYRQILGQKVEFLVSFYNNEISEKSEIFDDQFSVERPDGSNFTLKIRSTKLEDSAMYFCASKVRDTYEQYFGPGTRLTVT.

CDR3 residues: CASSTRDSRNSGNTIYF. In nucleotides, the CDR3 is TGTGCCAGTAGTACGCGGGACAGCCGGAACTCTGGAAACACCATATATTTT. The rearrangement joins TRBV19 to TRBJ1-3; 7 nucleotides match TRBD1. The CDR3 runs to 17 residues. Germline-derived CDR1 and CDR2 are LNHDA and SQIVND (reference sequence). J gave up 0 bases and V 4 bases, and 9 bases lay outside the gene matches.

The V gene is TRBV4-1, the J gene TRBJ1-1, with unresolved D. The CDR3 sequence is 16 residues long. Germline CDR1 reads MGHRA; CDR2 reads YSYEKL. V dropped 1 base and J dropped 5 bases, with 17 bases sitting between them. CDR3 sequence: CASSQAPPPAVTEAFF. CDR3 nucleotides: TGCGCCAGCAGCCAAGCGCCCCCTCCCGCGGTTACTGAAGCTTTCTTT.

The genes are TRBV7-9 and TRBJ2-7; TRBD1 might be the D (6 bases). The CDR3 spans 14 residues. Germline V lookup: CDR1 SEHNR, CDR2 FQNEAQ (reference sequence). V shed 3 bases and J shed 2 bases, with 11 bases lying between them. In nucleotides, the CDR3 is TGTGCCAGCAGCTTCAGGGGCCTCCCCTACGAGCAGTACTTC. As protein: CASSFRGLPYEQYF.

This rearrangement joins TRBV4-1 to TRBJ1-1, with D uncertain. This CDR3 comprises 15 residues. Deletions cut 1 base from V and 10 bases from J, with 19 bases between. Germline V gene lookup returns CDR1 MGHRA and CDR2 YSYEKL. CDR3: CASSQADQVFYGAFF. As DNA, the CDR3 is TGCGCCAGCAGCCAAGCCGACCAGGTCTTCTACGGAGCTTTCTTT.

This CDR3 is CASGPSGGYGYTF. In DNA, the CDR3 is TGTGCCAGCGGGCCCTCAGGGGGTTATGGCTACACCTTC. The chain employs TRBV28 and TRBJ1-2; the match to TRBD1 covers 7 bases. V was pared by 8 bases and J by 5 bases, with 8 bases of the junction left unmatched. The CDR3 contains 13 residues. Germline-derived CDR1 and CDR2 are MDHEN and SYDVKM.

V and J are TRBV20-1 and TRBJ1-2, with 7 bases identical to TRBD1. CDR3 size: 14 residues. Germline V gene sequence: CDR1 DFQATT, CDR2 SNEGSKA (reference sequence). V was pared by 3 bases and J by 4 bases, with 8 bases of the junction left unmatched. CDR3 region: CSASLLDRSYGYTF. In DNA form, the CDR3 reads TGCAGTGCTAGTTTATTGGACAGGAGCTATGGCTACACCTTC.

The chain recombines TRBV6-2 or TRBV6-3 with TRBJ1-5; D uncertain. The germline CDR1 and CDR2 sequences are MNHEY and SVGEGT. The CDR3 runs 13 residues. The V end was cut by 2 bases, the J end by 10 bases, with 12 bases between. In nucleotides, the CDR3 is TGTGCCAGCAGTTACAGGATGGGCCCTCCCCAGCATTTT. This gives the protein CASSYRMGPPQHF.

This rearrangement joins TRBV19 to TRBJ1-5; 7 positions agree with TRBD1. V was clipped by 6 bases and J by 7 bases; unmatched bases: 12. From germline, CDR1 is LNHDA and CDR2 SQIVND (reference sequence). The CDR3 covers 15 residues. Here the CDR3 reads CASRKGTAIVQPQHF. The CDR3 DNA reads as TGTGCCAGTAGGAAAGGGACAGCGATTGTCCAGCCCCAGCATTTT.

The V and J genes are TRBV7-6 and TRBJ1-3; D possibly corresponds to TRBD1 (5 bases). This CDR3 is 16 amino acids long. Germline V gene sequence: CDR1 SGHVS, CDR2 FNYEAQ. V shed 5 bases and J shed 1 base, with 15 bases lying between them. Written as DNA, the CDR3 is TGTGCCAGCAGCCGCGGGGGGTCAAGTTCTGGAAACACCATATATTTT. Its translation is CASSRGGSSSGNTIYF.

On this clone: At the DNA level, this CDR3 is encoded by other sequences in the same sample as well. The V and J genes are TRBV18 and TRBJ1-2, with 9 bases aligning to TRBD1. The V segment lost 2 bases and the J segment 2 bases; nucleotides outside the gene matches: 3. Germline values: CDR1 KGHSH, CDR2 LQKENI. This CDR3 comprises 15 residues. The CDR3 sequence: CASSPSGQGNYGYTF. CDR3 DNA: TGTGCCAGCTCACCATCGGGACAGGGCAACTATGGCTACACCTTC.